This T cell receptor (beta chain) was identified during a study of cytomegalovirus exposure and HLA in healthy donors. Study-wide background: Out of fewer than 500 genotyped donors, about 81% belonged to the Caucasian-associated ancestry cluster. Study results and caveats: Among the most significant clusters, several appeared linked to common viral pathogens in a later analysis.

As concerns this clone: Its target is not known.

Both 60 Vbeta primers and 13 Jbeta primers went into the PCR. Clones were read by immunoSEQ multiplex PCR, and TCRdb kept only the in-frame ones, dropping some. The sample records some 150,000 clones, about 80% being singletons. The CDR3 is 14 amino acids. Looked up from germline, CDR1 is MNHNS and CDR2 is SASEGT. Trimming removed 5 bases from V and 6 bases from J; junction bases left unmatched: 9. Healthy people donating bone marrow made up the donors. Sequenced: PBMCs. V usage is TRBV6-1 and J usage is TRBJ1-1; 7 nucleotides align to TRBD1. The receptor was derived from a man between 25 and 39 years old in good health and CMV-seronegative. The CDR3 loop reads CASSPVGTAAEAFF. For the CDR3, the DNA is TGTGCCAGCAGTCCCGTCGGGACAGCCGCTGAAGCTTTCTTT.